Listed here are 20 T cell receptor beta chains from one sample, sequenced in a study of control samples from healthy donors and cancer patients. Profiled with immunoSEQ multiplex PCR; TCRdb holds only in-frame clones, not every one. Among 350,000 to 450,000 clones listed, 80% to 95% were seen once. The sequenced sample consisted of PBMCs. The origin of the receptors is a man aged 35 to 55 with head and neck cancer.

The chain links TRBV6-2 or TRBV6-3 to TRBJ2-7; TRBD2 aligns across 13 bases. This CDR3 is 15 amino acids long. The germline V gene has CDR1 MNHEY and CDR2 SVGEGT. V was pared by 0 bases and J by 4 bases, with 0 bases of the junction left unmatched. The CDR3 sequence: CASSYSTSGGYEQYF. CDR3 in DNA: TGTGCCAGCAGTTACTCGACTAGCGGGGGGTACGAGCAGTACTTC.

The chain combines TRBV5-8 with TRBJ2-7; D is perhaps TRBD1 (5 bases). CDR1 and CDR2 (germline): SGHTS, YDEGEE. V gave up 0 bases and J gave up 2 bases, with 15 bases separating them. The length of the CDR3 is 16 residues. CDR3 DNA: TGTGCCAGCAGCTTGGCCGTTTTAGGGGCAGCCTACGAGCAGTACTTC. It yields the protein CASSLAVLGAAYEQYF.

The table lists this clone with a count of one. The CDR3 loop reads CAWSVSAGNSYEQYF. The CDR3 DNA sequence: TGTGCCTGGAGTGTATCGGCAGGGAATAGCTACGAGCAGTACTTC. The chain carries TRBV30 and TRBJ2-7; TRBD1 might be the D (5 bases). Germline lookup yields CDR1 GTSNPN and CDR2 SVGIG (reference sequence). V was cut by 0 bases and J by 3 bases, with 15 bases left in between. The CDR3 totals 15 residues.

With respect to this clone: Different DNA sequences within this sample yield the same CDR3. Written as DNA, the CDR3 is TGTGCCTGGAGTGGCCAGGGCGGCACTGAAGCTTTCTTT. Translation: CAWSGQGGTEAFF. V and J are TRBV30 and TRBJ1-1, with D possibly TRBD1 on 5 matching bases. This CDR3 spans 13 amino acids. V dropped 1 base and J dropped 4 bases, with 10 bases sitting between them. CDR1 is GTSNPN and CDR2 is SVGIG in the germline V gene (reference sequence).

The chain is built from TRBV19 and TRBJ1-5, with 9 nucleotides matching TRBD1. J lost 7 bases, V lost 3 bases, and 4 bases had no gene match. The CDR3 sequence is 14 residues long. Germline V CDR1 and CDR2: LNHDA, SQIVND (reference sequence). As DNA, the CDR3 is TGTGCCAGTAGTATTTCGACAGGGGGACAGCCCCAGCATTTT. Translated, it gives CASSISTGGQPQHF.

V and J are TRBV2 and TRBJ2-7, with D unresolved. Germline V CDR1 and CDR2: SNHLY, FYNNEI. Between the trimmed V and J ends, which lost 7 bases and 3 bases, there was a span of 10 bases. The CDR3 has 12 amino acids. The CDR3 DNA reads TGTGCCAGCATAAACAGAGACTACGAGCAGTACTTC. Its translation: CASINRDYEQYF.

Written as DNA, the CDR3 is TGTGCCAGCAGCCGATTGGACACAGCCGGGGAGCTGTTTTTT. This gives the protein CASSRLDTAGELFF. The chain carries TRBV5-5 and TRBJ2-2; TRBD1 might be the D (5 bases). Per germline, CDR1 SGHKS and CDR2 YYEKEE (reference sequence). V was trimmed by 4 bases and J by 6 bases, leaving 13 bases between them. The CDR3 consists of 14 residues.

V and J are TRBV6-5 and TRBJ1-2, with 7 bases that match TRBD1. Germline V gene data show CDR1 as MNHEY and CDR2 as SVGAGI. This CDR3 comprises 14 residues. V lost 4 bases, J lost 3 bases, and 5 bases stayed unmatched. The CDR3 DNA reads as TGTGCCAGCAGTTTACAGGGGAGGGACTATGGCTACACCTTC. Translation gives CASSLQGRDYGYTF.

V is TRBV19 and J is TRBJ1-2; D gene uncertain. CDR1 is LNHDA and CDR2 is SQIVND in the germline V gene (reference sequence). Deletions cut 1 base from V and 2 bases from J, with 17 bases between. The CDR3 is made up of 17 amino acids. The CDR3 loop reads CASSIGPERVANYGYTF. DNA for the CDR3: TGTGCCAGTAGTATAGGTCCAGAGCGGGTCGCCAACTATGGCTACACCTTC.

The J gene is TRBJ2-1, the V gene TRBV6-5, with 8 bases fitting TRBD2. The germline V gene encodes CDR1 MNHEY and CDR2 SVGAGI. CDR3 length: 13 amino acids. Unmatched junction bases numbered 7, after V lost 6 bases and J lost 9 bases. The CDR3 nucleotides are TGTGCCAGCAGGCTTGGCGGGGGGCCTGAGCAGTTCTTC. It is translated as CASRLGGGPEQFF.

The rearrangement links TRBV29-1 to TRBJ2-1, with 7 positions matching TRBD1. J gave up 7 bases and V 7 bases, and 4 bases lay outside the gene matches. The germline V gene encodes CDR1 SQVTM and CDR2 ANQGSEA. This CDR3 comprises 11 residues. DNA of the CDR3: TGCAGCGCCAGCAGGGGGAATGAGCAGTTCTTC. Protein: CSASRGNEQFF.

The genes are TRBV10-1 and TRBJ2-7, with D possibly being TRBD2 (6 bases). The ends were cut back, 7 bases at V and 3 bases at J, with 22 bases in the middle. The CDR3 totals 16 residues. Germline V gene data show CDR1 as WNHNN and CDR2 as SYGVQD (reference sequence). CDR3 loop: CASTQLTGEAYYEQYF. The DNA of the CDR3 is TGCGCCAGCACTCAGCTCACGGGGGAGGCGTACTACGAGCAGTACTTC.

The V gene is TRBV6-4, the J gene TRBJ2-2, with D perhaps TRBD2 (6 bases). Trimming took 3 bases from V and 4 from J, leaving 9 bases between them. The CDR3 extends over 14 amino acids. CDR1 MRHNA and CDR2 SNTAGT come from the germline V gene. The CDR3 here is CASSDKAGTGELFF. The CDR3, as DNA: TGTGCCAGCAGTGATAAAGCGGGCACCGGGGAGCTGTTTTTT.

The CDR3 bases are TGTGCCAGCAGTTACTTGCCCTTCAGCACAGATACGCAGTATTTT. This codes for CASSYLPFSTDTQYF. The rearrangement uses TRBV6-2 or TRBV6-3 and TRBJ2-3; no reliable D call. CDR1 and CDR2 (germline): MNHEY, SVGEGT. Trimming left V 1 base short and J 0 bases short, with 8 bases between. The CDR3 consists of 15 residues.

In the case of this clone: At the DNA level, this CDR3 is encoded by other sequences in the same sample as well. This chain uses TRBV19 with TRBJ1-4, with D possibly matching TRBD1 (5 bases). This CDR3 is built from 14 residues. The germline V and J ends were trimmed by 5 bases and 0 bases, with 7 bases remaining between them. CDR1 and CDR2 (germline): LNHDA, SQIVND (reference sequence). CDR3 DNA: TGTGCCAGTAGTCAGACAGCAACTAATGAAAAACTGTTTTTT. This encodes CASSQTATNEKLFF.

This CDR3 reads CASSQIRRRSQYSNQPQHF. DNA for the CDR3: TGCGCCAGCAGTCAAATCAGACGGCGGTCACAATATAGCAATCAGCCCCAGCATTTT. The genes are TRBV23-1 and TRBJ1-5; no firm D call. TRBV23-1 is identified as an open reading frame with a role that is uncertain. Trimming took 2 bases from V and 0 from J, leaving 20 bases between them. CDR3 length equals 19 residues.

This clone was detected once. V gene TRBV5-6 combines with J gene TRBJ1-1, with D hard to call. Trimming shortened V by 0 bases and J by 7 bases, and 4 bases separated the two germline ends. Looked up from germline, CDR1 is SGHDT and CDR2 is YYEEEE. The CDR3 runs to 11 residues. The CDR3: CASSLASEAFF. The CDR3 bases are TGTGCCAGCAGCTTGGCAAGTGAAGCTTTCTTT.

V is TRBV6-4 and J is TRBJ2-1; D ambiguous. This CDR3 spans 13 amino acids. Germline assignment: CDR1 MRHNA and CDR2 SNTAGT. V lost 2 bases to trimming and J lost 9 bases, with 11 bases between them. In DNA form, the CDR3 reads TGTGCCAGCAGTGACACGGACCGTGGTGAGCAGTTCTTC. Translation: CASSDTDRGEQFF.

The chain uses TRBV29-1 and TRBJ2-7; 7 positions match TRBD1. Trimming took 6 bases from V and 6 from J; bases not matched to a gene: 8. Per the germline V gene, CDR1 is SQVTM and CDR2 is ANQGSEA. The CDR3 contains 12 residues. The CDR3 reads CSVVTGDVEQYF. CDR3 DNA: TGCAGCGTAGTCACAGGGGACGTCGAGCAGTACTTC.

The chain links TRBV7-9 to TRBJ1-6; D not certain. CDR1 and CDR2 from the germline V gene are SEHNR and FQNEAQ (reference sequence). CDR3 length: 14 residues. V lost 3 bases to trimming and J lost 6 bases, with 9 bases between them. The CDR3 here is CASSFNDFNSPLHF. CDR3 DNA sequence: TGTGCCAGCAGCTTTAACGACTTTAATTCACCCCTCCACTTT.